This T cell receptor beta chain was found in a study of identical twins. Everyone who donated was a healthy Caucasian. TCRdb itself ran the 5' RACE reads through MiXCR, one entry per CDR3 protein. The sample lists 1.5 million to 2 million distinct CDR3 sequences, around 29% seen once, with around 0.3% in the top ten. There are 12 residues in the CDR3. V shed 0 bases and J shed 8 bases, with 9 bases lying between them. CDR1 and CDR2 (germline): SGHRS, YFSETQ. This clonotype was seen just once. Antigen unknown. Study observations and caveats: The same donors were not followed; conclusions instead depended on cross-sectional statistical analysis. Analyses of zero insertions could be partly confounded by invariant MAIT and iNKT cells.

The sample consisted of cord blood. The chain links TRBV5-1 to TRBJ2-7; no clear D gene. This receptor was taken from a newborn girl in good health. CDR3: CASSLDRSKQYF. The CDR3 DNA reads TGCGCCAGCAGCTTGGATAGGTCTAAGCAGTACTTC.